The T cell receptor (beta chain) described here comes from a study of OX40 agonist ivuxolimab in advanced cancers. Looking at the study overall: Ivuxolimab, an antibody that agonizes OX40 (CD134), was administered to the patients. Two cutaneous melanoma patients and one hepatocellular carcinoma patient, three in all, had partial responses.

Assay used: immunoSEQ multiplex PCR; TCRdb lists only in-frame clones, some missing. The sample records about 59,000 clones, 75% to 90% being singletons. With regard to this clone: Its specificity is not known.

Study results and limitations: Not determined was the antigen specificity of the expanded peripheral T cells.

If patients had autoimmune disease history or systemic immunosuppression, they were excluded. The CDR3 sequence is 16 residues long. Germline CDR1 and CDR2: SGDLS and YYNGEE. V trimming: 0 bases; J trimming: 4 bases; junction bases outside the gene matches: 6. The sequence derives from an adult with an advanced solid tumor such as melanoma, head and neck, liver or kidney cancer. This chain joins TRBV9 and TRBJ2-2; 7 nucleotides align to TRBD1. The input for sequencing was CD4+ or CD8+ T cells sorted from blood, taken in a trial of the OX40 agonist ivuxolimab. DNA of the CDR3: TGTGCCAGCAGCGTAGGGCCAGGGGGTGCCACCGGGGAGCTGTTTTTT. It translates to CASSVGPGGATGELFF. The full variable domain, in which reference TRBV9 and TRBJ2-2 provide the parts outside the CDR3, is DSGVTQTPKHLITATGQRVTLRCSPRSGDLSVYWYQQSLDQGLQFLIQYYNGEERAKGNILERFSAQQFPDLHSELNLSSLELGDSALYFCASSVGPGGATGELFFGEGSRLTVL.